Reported below is one TCR beta chain. In this sample, this clonotype turned up many times. Its antigen specificity is not known. No base-level quality is on record; no much larger clone is a single base apart. The CDR3 measures 13 amino acids from cysteine to phenylalanine. Only the CDR3 part of the read is kept: 39 bases, read in frame from the first base. V is shortened by 6 bases, J by 6 bases, and the region joining them spans 12 bases. The sample originates from a study of T-cell reconstitution after alpha-beta-depleted transplantation in children (dated by TCRdb to 2016 to 2017). With regard to the full study: T-cell immune reconstitution after TCRalphabeta/CD19-depleted allogeneic hematopoietic cell transplantation in children was quantitatively tracked in the study by means of TCR repertoire profiling.

Library generation was performed with PCR. This sample was sequenced with an Illumina HiSeq 2500. Molecular barcoding was employed in the preparation of TCR libraries, with unique molecular identifiers being used to normalize TCRbeta repertoire quantification. Using fastp at Q25 and MiXCR, TCRdb reprocessed the public reads and kept productive beta chains. When rows share a CDR3 protein, they turn into one entry using the most common DNA and genes. The sample records some 640,000 distinct CDR3 sequences, roughly 17% of which are singletons. Approximately 1.1% of the sample lies in the top ten. The rearranged segments are TRBV12-3 or TRBV12-4 and TRBJ1-5; the D gene lacks a confident call. Here the sequenced sample was PBMCs from the stem cell graft donor, taken from the stem cell graft. This TCR was sampled from a human donor who donated a stem cell graft to a child with acute myeloid leukemia. The sequenced DNA: TGTGCCAGCAGCCTACTAGTGGGTCAGCCCCAGCATTTT. Translated, this is CASSLLVGQPQHF.